This T cell receptor (beta chain) was sequenced in a study of vaccination effects on CD4 cells after COVID-19. Broader study findings: Early timepoints after infection were absent, and convalescent patients were few in the study. Infection- and vaccine-induced clones contracted markedly late after vaccination. Common cold coronavirus cross-reactivity was shown by only 1 of 255 vaccine-induced clones in healthy vaccinees.

ViraFEST used viral peptide pools to expand antigen-specific CD4+ T cells before sequencing. After around nine days in culture, the CD4+ T cells were isolated. Absence of prior SARS-CoV-2 infection characterized the vaccine recipients, who showed negative nucleocapsid antibodies. Peptides at about 10 ug/ml and IL-2 at 10 IU/ml were added to some 1.9 million PBMC per well. The CDR3 length is 16 residues. Germline-derived CDR1 and CDR2 are ENHRY and SYGVKD. V lost 3 bases to trimming and J lost 0 bases; unmatched junction nucleotides: 7. The data were produced by immunoSEQ multiplex PCR, yet TCRdb's version contains in-frame clones alone and is incomplete. The sample lists approximately 40,000 clones, about two thirds occurring once. As regards this clone: What it recognizes is unknown.

The V call is TRBV10-3, the J call TRBJ2-7; 8 nucleotides line up with TRBD2. The sequencing here drew on CD4+ T cells from PBMCs cultured with SARS-CoV-2 spike peptides, taken before COVID-19 vaccination. The sequence was obtained from a human donor who received a COVID-19 vaccine. As DNA, the CDR3 is TGTGCCATCAGTGACGTTATAAGCGGGAGCTCCTACGAGCAGTACTTC. It encodes CAISDVISGSSYEQYF.